This TCR beta chain was recorded in a study of persistence of HIV-infected CD4 T cells. The immunoSEQ assay was version 4, run in survey mode. Some clones are missing from TCRdb's copy, which holds only in-frame ones; the method was immunoSEQ multiplex PCR. The sample holds some 13,000 clones, 60% to 80% seen once. This CDR3 has 16 residues. Germline V CDR1 and CDR2: LNHDA, SQIVND (reference sequence). The V segment lost 1 base and the J segment 3 bases; nucleotides outside the gene matches: 3. The count of this clone is one. Its cognate antigen is unknown. Cells were stimulated with overlapping HIV-1 Gag 15-mer peptides. Sorting of responding CD4+ T cells relied on upregulated CD40 ligand together with CD69. CD8+ T cells were removed from PBMCs prior to stimulation. Study conclusions and caveats: TCR analyses could not target the rare provirus-carrying CMV-responding cells. TCRbeta richness was lower in CMV- and Gag-responding cells than in anti-CD3/anti-CD28-responding cells.

The receptor's source is an adult man with HIV who was CMV-seropositive. The material sequenced was CD4+ T cells sorted from PBMCs after roughly 17-hour stimulation, taken from a patient who received antiretroviral therapy. This chain uses TRBV19 with TRBJ1-5; TRBD1 matches 10 bases. This CDR3 is CASSIVGTGANQPQHF. CDR3 coding DNA: TGTGCCAGTAGTATAGTAGGGACAGGGGCCAATCAGCCCCAGCATTTT.